Each of the 32 T cell receptor beta chains below was sequenced from the same sample in a study of blood T cell repertoires in COVID-19. The protocol was immunoSEQ multiplex PCR, while the TCRdb copy is restricted to in-frame clones and leaves out a portion. The table has about 200,000 clones, approximately 81% seen once. Material: peripheral blood. The receptors come from a person between 65 and 80 years old with COVID-19, enrolled during active disease.

In this sample, this clone turned up once. The genes are TRBV12-3 or TRBV12-4 and TRBJ2-7, with TRBD2 identical over 8 bases. This CDR3 has 12 residues. The V segment lost 6 bases and the J segment 6 bases; nucleotides outside the gene matches: 4. CDR3 sequence: CASRGLEREQYF. CDR3 nucleotides: TGTGCCAGCAGGGGACTAGAGCGCGAGCAGTACTTC.

Written as DNA, the CDR3 is TGTGCCAGCTCACCAATCGTGGGACAGGCGGCTAGCACAGATACGCAGTATTTT. This translates into CASSPIVGQAASTDTQYF. V is TRBV18 and J is TRBJ2-3, with 8 bases matching TRBD1. Germline lookup yields CDR1 KGHSH and CDR2 LQKENI. V was clipped by 2 bases and J by 0 bases; unmatched bases: 10. The CDR3 extends over 18 amino acids.

This clone occurred many times. The rearrangement joins TRBV29-1 to TRBJ1-2; unclear D gene. V lost 3 bases, J lost 5 bases, and 10 bases lay in between. The CDR3 sequence is 12 residues long. Per germline, CDR1 SQVTM and CDR2 ANQGSEA. DNA of the CDR3: TGCAGCGTTGATCCGGTGGAGTATGGCTACACCTTC. This encodes CSVDPVEYGYTF.

The chain is built from TRBV19 and TRBJ1-2, with 7 nucleotides matching TRBD1. This CDR3 comprises 14 residues. Trimming cost V 5 bases and J 5 bases; bases outside gene matches: 8. Germline V lookup: CDR1 LNHDA, CDR2 SQIVND (reference sequence). CDR3 sequence: CASSPDRDRYGYTF. CDR3 nucleotides: TGTGCCAGTAGTCCTGACAGGGATCGTTATGGCTACACCTTC.

The V call is TRBV7-2, the J call TRBJ2-3; D may be TRBD2 (5 bases). The germline CDR1 and CDR2 sequences are SGHTA and FQGNSA. The CDR3 is 16 amino acids. V lost 2 bases, J lost 0 bases, and 12 bases lay in between. CDR3 bases: TGTGCCAGCAGCTTATATTCCCGGGGAAGCACAGATACGCAGTATTTT. Protein sequence: CASSLYSRGSTDTQYF.

J is TRBJ1-1 and V is TRBV3-1 (or the pseudogene TRBV3-2); no clear D gene. The CDR3 contains 13 residues. With 4 bases removed from V and 5 bases from J, the gap between germline ends came to 11 bases. Germline V gene lookup returns CDR1 LGHDT and CDR2 YNNKEL (reference sequence). The CDR3 sequence: CASSPTFGTEAFF. In nucleotides, the CDR3 is TGTGCCAGCAGCCCCACGTTCGGTACTGAAGCTTTCTTT.

The CDR3 reads CASSRGVGGNQYGYTF. CDR3 bases: TGTGCCAGCTCACGTGGAGTCGGAGGGAATCAGTACGGCTACACCTTC. The rearrangement joins TRBV18 to TRBJ1-2; D unclear. This CDR3 is built from 16 residues. The germline V gene encodes CDR1 KGHSH and CDR2 LQKENI. Trimming removed 4 bases from V and 8 bases from J, with 23 bases in between.

The chain uses TRBV7-2 and TRBJ1-6; maybe TRBD1 (6 bases). Germline values: CDR1 SGHTA, CDR2 FQGNSA. Trimming took off 5 bases at V and 5 bases at J, with 13 bases between the two ends. The CDR3 covers 15 residues. Written as DNA, the CDR3 is TGTGCCAGCAGCACGACAGGAGTGGATAATTCACCCCTCCACTTT. Protein product: CASSTTGVDNSPLHF. Full variable domain (missing parts from reference TRBV7-2 and TRBJ1-6): GAGVSQSPSNKVTEKGKDVELRCDPISGHTALYWYRQSLGQGLEFLIYFQGNSAPDKSGLPSDRFSAERTGGSVSTLTIQRTQQEDSAVYLCASSTTGVDNSPLHFGNGTRLTVT.

This clone was picked up a small number of times. The CDR3 DNA reads as TGTGCCAGCAGCCCTTTAGGGGGCTCATCTTTTAATGAGCAGTTCTTC. It translates to CASSPLGGSSFNEQFF. V gene TRBV5-4 combines with J gene TRBJ2-1, with TRBD1 matching over 7 bases. With V trimmed by 4 bases and J by 7 bases, 14 bases remained unmatched. This CDR3 spans 16 amino acids. Germline-derived CDR1 and CDR2 are SGHNT and YYREEE (reference sequence).

The chain combines TRBV29-1 with TRBJ2-7; 7 positions match TRBD1. V dropped 4 bases and J dropped 4; count of bases not matched to a gene: 7. This CDR3 is 13 amino acids long. Germline CDR1 SQVTM, CDR2 ANQGSEA. CDR3 in DNA: TGCAGCGTTGCCGAAGGGGGCTCTTACGAGCAGTACTTC. Its protein product is CSVAEGGSYEQYF.

This clone has just a few counts. The rearrangement joins TRBV28 to TRBJ2-6; TRBD1 might be the D (5 bases). The germline V gene encodes CDR1 MDHEN and CDR2 SYDVKM. CDR3 length: 14 amino acids. The V end lost 8 bases, the J end lost 4 bases, and 12 bases lay between the germline ends. The CDR3 spells CASGRGTGANVLTF. In DNA form, the CDR3 reads TGTGCCAGCGGTAGGGGTACCGGGGCCAACGTCCTGACTTTC.

The rearrangement uses TRBV5-1 and TRBJ2-2; the match to TRBD1 covers 10 bases. Germline CDR1 reads SGHRS; CDR2 reads YFSETQ. With 6 bases clipped from V and 5 bases from J, the junction kept 4 bases outside the gene matches. This CDR3 has 14 amino acids. The CDR3 reads CASTRTGGTGELFF. In nucleotides, the CDR3 is TGCGCCAGCACCCGGACAGGGGGTACCGGGGAGCTGTTTTTT.

The gene calls are TRBV7-8 and TRBJ2-2; 8 nucleotides agree with TRBD1. The V gene's germline CDR1 is SGHVS and CDR2 FQNEAQ. The CDR3 spans 18 residues. V gave up 4 bases and J gave up 5 bases; unmatched junction bases: 15. The DNA for the CDR3 is TGTGCCAGCAGCTCGGGAATCGGACAGGGCGGTCGGACCGGGGAGCTGTTTTTT. This sequence encodes CASSSGIGQGGRTGELFF.

This sequence joins TRBV4-2 and TRBJ1-2, with TRBD1 as a possible D gene (5 bases). Trimming removed 1 base at V and 7 bases at J, with 16 bases between. The CDR3 sequence is 15 residues long. CDR1 is LGHNA, CDR2 YNFKEQ, per germline. In DNA form, the CDR3 reads TGTGCCAGCAGCCAAGTCGCTGGGCAGGGAGGTGGCTACACCTTC. As protein: CASSQVAGQGGGYTF.

This chain links TRBV3-1 (or the pseudogene TRBV3-2) with TRBJ1-6; 9 bases are a match to TRBD1. This CDR3 is built from 17 residues. Germline CDR1 is LGHDT and CDR2 is YNNKEL (reference sequence). J lost 7 bases, V lost 2 bases, and 9 bases had no gene match. In DNA, the CDR3 is TGTGCCAGCAGCCAATTGATGCCCGGGACAGGGAATTCACCCCTCCACTTT. This sequence encodes CASSQLMPGTGNSPLHF.

This clone was recorded once. This sequence joins TRBV30 and TRBJ2-7; the match to TRBD1 covers 7 bases. The CDR3 has 14 residues. The junction had 8 bases not matched to a gene; V was cut back by 3 bases and J by 3 bases. Germline assignment: CDR1 GTSNPN and CDR2 SVGIG (reference sequence). This CDR3 reads CAWSPKTGFYEQYF. The CDR3 coding sequence is TGTGCCTGGAGCCCGAAGACAGGGTTCTACGAGCAGTACTTC.

The chain couples TRBV7-3 to TRBJ1-1; TRBD1 might be the D (6 bases). Germline CDR1 is SGHTA and CDR2 is FQGTGA. Trimming shortened V by 3 bases and J by 8 bases, and 13 bases separated the two germline ends. The CDR3 totals 13 residues. The CDR3, as DNA: TGTGCCAGCAGCTTGACTGGACAGTTAGAAGCTTTCTTT. Protein product: CASSLTGQLEAFF. Full variable domain (remainder filled in from reference TRBV7-3 and TRBJ1-1): GAGVSQTPSNKVTEKGKYVELRCDPISGHTALYWYRQSLGQGPEFLIYFQGTGAADDSGLPNDRFFAVRPEGSVSTLKIQRTERGDSAVYLCASSLTGQLEAFFGQGTRLTVV.

The J gene is TRBJ2-4, the V gene TRBV10-3, with 8 bases aligning to TRBD1. The V and J ends lost 6 bases and 4 bases, in that order; junction bases with no gene match: 11. Germline CDR1 is ENHRY and CDR2 is SYGVKD. The CDR3 extends over 16 amino acids. The CDR3 region is CAIRITPGQEKNIQYF. The CDR3 bases are TGTGCCATCAGAATAACCCCGGGACAGGAGAAAAACATTCAGTACTTC.

The genes are TRBV5-1 and TRBJ1-5; possible D gene TRBD1, 5 bases. This CDR3 contains 15 residues. The ends were cut back, 3 bases at V and 1 base at J, with 11 bases in the middle. Germline V gene sequence: CDR1 SGHRS, CDR2 YFSETQ. CDR3 sequence: CASSSGGSSNQPQHF. As DNA, the CDR3 is TGCGCCAGCAGCTCTGGGGGGAGCAGCAATCAGCCCCAGCATTTT.

The J gene is TRBJ2-2, the V gene TRBV3-1 (or the pseudogene TRBV3-2), with D unclear. The V gene's germline CDR1 is LGHDT and CDR2 YNNKEL (reference sequence). The V end lost 4 bases, the J end lost 8 bases, and 8 bases lay between the germline ends. The CDR3 sequence is 12 residues long. This CDR3 reads CASSLSGGELFF. CDR3 bases: TGTGCCAGCAGCCTGTCCGGGGGGGAGCTGTTTTTT.

This clone was counted many times. V is TRBV7-9 and J is TRBJ2-1, with D possibly TRBD2 on 6 matching bases. V was shortened by 5 bases and J by 15 bases, with 23 bases between the two germline ends. This CDR3 spans 14 amino acids. In germline, CDR1 is SEHNR, CDR2 FQNEAQ (reference sequence). The CDR3 spells CASSTRGFETPGFF. In nucleotides, the CDR3 is TGTGCCAGCAGCACTCGGGGGTTTGAAACCCCGGGGTTCTTC.

This chain connects TRBV19 to TRBJ1-5; 10 nucleotides match TRBD1. Trimming removed 3 bases from V and 6 bases from J; junction bases left unmatched: 5. Germline CDR1 reads LNHDA; CDR2 reads SQIVND (reference sequence). The CDR3 spans 15 residues. Here the CDR3 reads CASSMTGGAGQPQHF. For the CDR3, the DNA is TGTGCCAGTAGTATGACAGGGGGCGCGGGTCAGCCCCAGCATTTT.

This chain links TRBV6-5 with TRBJ2-7; TRBD2 matches 11 bases. CDR1 MNHEY and CDR2 SVGAGI come from the germline V gene. The ends lost 6 bases at V and 6 bases at J; junction bases unmatched: 1. This CDR3 region has 12 residues. In DNA, the CDR3 is TGTGCCAGCAGGACTAGCGGGACCGAGCAGTACTTC. This translates into CASRTSGTEQYF.

The chain uses TRBV5-4 and TRBJ2-3; the match to TRBD1 covers 9 bases. CDR3 length: 15 amino acids. V shed 4 bases and J 3 bases; nucleotides not matched to a gene: 6. Germline lookup yields CDR1 SGHNT and CDR2 YYREEE (reference sequence). CDR3 region: CASSLRQGDTDTQYF. DNA of the CDR3: TGTGCCAGCAGCCTACGACAGGGGGATACAGATACGCAGTATTTT.

V usage is TRBV7-3 and J usage is TRBJ2-5, with TRBD2 matching 7 bases. The CDR3 has 14 residues. J gave up 0 bases and V 5 bases, and 3 bases lay outside the gene matches. The V gene's germline CDR1 is SGHTA and CDR2 FQGTGA. CDR3 residues: CASSPRGDQETQYF. In DNA, the CDR3 is TGTGCCAGCAGCCCCCGGGGGGACCAAGAGACCCAGTACTTC.

The chain recombines TRBV19 with TRBJ2-7; D might be TRBD2 (5 bases). The germline gives CDR1 LNHDA, CDR2 SQIVND (reference sequence). The CDR3 runs to 13 residues. Trimming removed 3 bases from V and 4 bases from J, with 10 bases in between. In DNA, the CDR3 is TGTGCCAGTAGTATGATTCCGGGGTACGAGCAGTACTTC. The encoded protein is CASSMIPGYEQYF.

The V and J genes are TRBV28 and TRBJ2-3, with a possible D match to TRBD2 (5 bases). Per germline, CDR1 MDHEN and CDR2 SYDVKM. The CDR3 runs 16 residues. V lost 2 bases and J lost 2, with 14 bases in between. Here the CDR3 DNA reads TGTGCCAGCAGTTTAGACATCGGGGTGGTCACAGATACGCAGTATTTT. Its translation is CASSLDIGVVTDTQYF.

The chain joins TRBV3-1 (or the pseudogene TRBV3-2) to TRBJ1-4; 10 bases fit TRBD1. The J segment lost 0 bases and the V segment lost 3 bases, leaving 7 bases of the junction unmatched. Looked up from germline, CDR1 is LGHDT and CDR2 is YNNKEL (reference sequence). The CDR3 sequence is 18 residues long. The CDR3 bases are TGTGCCAGCAGCCATGCGGGACAGGGGTTTGCAACTAATGAAAAACTGTTTTTT. This encodes CASSHAGQGFATNEKLFF.

This chain connects TRBV6-2 or TRBV6-3 to TRBJ2-7, with D perhaps matching TRBD1 (6 bases). Germline V gene data show CDR1 as MNHEY and CDR2 as SVGEGT. The CDR3 contains 15 residues. Trimming cost V 3 bases and J 0 bases, with 12 bases left between them. The CDR3 DNA reads as TGTGCCAGCAGTTATGACAGGATTAACTCCTACGAGCAGTACTTC. Protein sequence: CASSYDRINSYEQYF.

This chain uses TRBV9 with TRBJ2-7, with a tentative D call TRBD1 (6 bases). CDR3 size: 17 residues. The V gene lost 3 bases and the J gene lost 3 bases, with 22 bases spanning the gap. In germline, CDR1 is SGDLS, CDR2 YYNGEE. CDR3 residues: CASSARQDVLGSYEQYF. The CDR3 DNA reads as TGTGCCAGCAGCGCCCGACAGGACGTACTGGGGAGCTACGAGCAGTACTTC.

This rearrangement joins TRBV3-1 (or the pseudogene TRBV3-2) to TRBJ2-7; 8 positions match TRBD1. Germline V gives CDR1 LGHDT, CDR2 YNNKEL (reference sequence). Trimming removed 0 bases from V and 5 bases from J; junction bases left unmatched: 9. CDR3 size: 16 residues. The CDR3 region is CASSQDHWTGRDEQYF. CDR3 in DNA: TGTGCCAGCAGCCAAGACCATTGGACAGGGCGCGACGAGCAGTACTTC.

The chain uses TRBV27 and TRBJ1-6; no definite D call. CDR1 and CDR2 from the germline V gene are MNHEY and SMNVEV (reference sequence). Trimming stripped 4 bases from V and 8 bases from J, with 12 bases between. The CDR3 loop spans 14 amino acids. CDR3: CASSSGLYYSPLHF. CDR3 nucleotides: TGTGCCAGCAGTTCAGGACTGTATTATTCACCCCTCCACTTT.